The rows below give T cell receptor beta chains drawn from one sample of a study of cytomegalovirus exposure and HLA in healthy donors. The repertoire was sequenced with immunoSEQ multiplex PCR; TCRdb's copy has only in-frame clones and lacks some. The sample lists about 120,000 clones, 74% occurring once. What was sequenced was PBMCs. The source is a human donor in good health. CDR3s include the opening cysteine and the closing phenylalanine or tryptophan. D genes are given only for firm matches. Clone size is stated in some rows and not others, as once, few, many or a class when expanded.

clone_size	d_call	j_call	v_call	cdr3_nt	cdr3_aa
NA	TRBD1	TRBJ1-6	TRBV7-8	TGTGCCAGCAGCTTAGCGGGAGGACAGGGAAATTCACCCCTCCACTTT	CASSLAGGQGNSPLHF
NA	NA	TRBJ1-2	TRBV27	TGTGCCAGCGCGGACCTCGGACAGTTCTATGGCTACACCTTC	CASADLGQFYGYTF
NA	TRBD1	TRBJ2-2	TRBV9	TGTGCCAGCAGCCCTGGACAGGGATTGATCGGGGAGCTGTTTTTT	CASSPGQGLIGELFF
NA	NA	TRBJ1-5	TRBV2	TGTGCCAGCAGTCACCAACAGGATAATAGCAATCAGCCCCAGCATTTT	CASSHQQDNSNQPQHF
NA	NA	TRBJ1-5	TRBV7-8	TGTGCCAGCAGCTTTTGGGGCGATCAGCCCCAGCATTTT	CASSFWGDQPQHF
NA	NA	TRBJ2-1	TRBV11-2	TGTGCCAGCAGCTTCCGGGAGTCTTACAATGAGCAGTTCTTC	CASSFRESYNEQFF
NA	NA	TRBJ2-2	TRBV30	TGTGCCTGGACTAAGGGGGTCGGGGAGCTGTTTTTT	CAWTKGVGELFF
NA	TRBD2	TRBJ2-3	TRBV5-1	TGCGCCAGCAGGCGGACGACTAGCGGAGGCACAGATGCGCAGTATTTT	CASRRTTSGGTDAQYF
NA	NA	TRBJ2-2	TRBV30	TGTGCCTGGAAGAGAGGCACGAACACCGGGGAGCTGTTTTTT	CAWKRGTNTGELFF
NA	TRBD1	TRBJ1-3	TRBV28	TGTGCCAGCACTTCTGGGACAGGGAGTTTCCTCTCTGGAAACACCATATATTTT	CASTSGTGSFLSGNTIYF
once	NA	TRBJ2-5	TRBV28	TGTGCCAGCAATCCAGGGAGGCAAGAGACCCAGTACTTC	CASNPGRQETQYF
NA	NA	TRBJ2-2	TRBV2	TGTGCCACCAGACAGAATTCGAACACCGGGGAGCTGTTTTTT	CATRQNSNTGELFF
NA	NA	TRBJ2-7	TRBV6-5	TGTGCCAGCAGTTTGGACAGAAATTACGAGCAGTACTTC	CASSLDRNYEQYF
NA	NA	TRBJ1-2	TRBV5-1	TGCGCCAGCAGCTTGGATGGAGCAGGGGCGGGCTATGGCTACACCTTC	CASSLDGAGAGYGYTF